The T cell receptor (beta chain) under discussion was sequenced for a study of cytomegalovirus exposure and HLA in healthy donors (TCRdb year 2017). With regard to the full study: According to an earlier analysis of 550 to 750 of the donors, about 179 million T cells yielded 95 million to 140 million unique TCR beta sequences and 276 Gb of sequence data. An early release covering 500 to 750 HLA-typed donors comprised roughly 300 gigabases of sequencing data and 65 million to 100 million unique TCR sequences. Among the roughly 400 genotyped donors, around 79% belonged to the genetic ancestry cluster associated with self-reported Caucasian donors. The study was designed to test whether signatures of past pathogen exposure could be identified by cataloging public T cell receptors. The study profiled the T cell repertoires of hundreds of subjects by immunosequencing and related them to cytomegalovirus serostatus. Besides the first cohort of approximately 670 subjects, a separate validation cohort made up of 120 different subjects was used. High-throughput TCR immunosequencing, statistical association of individual TCRs with disease status, and machine learning were combined to predict cytomegalovirus infection status. In a later analysis, previously published TCR beta repertoires from 670 or so donors were re-analyzed and high-resolution HLA genotyping was added so that TCR occurrence patterns could be studied. Rather than drawing on any new phenotypic data, the later analysis identified candidate immune exposures from TCR beta sequences and the way those sequences occurred across donors. An earlier analysis of 587 of the donors applied high-throughput TCR beta sequencing to assess whether each TCR beta V gene segment acted as functional or pseudogenic. Donor age, sex, ethnicity and CMV serostatus were collected together with the repertoire data. In a later genetic analysis, genome-wide SNP genotypes for about 65% of the roughly 700 donors were used, and that subset was treated as a discovery cohort. All discovery cohort repertoires had been generated using a single sequencing platform. Class I and class II HLA loci were covered by the typing at four-digit resolution. Typing coverage varied by locus: roughly 629-630 donors for A, B, C, DRB1 and DQB1; about 520 for DQA1; 606 for DPA1; roughly 450 for DPB1. Roughly 5 DR-DQ haplotypes were treated as single units for association and clustering because of strong linkage in the cohort. Across approximately 400 genotyped donors of the cohort, an average of about 240,000 unique TCR beta nucleotide sequences per donor were sequenced, and 15% to 20% of those sequences were non-productive. Study-wide conclusions, independent of this receptor: HLA typing was unavailable for some donors at each locus, so association tests used only the typed subset. Immune exposure information for the cohort was limited to CMV serostatus. In a later analysis, TCR association rates were found to vary across HLA loci, with the most associated TCRs seen for DRB1 alleles and the fewest for HLA-C alleles. Linkage disequilibrium might explain the correlated functional status among segregating V segments, but an unknown experimental factor could not be ruled out. Several of the top co-occurrence clusters appeared to be linked to parvovirus B19, influenza, CMV and Epstein-Barr virus, according to a later analysis. Most TCR sequences were seen in very few donors, while some public TCRs were found in many individuals. Broadly in line with IMGT annotations, most TCR beta V segments showed up in productive rearrangements about 90% or about 30% of the time in an earlier analysis of some 590 of the donors. A further reported finding was that TCR beta sequences accurately predicted the HLA-A and HLA-B alleles for most subjects in the first cohort. The cohort was sequenced for TCR beta chains only, and without alpha or paired-chain data the features that could be detected were limited. The 87-base-pair reads could not distinguish some IMGT-functional V segments, including TRBV6-2 and TRBV6-3, so those segments were excluded. A few of the identified cytomegalovirus-associated TCR beta chains were confirmed in vitro to be specific for cytomegalovirus antigens. The authors suggested that the approach could potentially be extended to other disease states and immunological phenotypes. In a later genetic analysis, fewer N-insertions in productive TCRs were reported among donors in an Asian-associated ancestry cluster than the approximately 710-donor mean. A later analysis found that HLA-associated TCR beta chains were more clonally expanded and had lower generation probabilities than equally common non-associated chains. The earlier analysis of about 600 of the donors excluded around 17 rarely observed V segments, including chromosome 9 orphons, because counts were too low. A later analysis found that most CMV-associated TCR beta chains appeared HLA-restricted, with HLA associations seemingly driven largely by CMV exposure. Sequencing depth was assumed to be roughly uniform across donors in the presence/absence analyses, though that assumption may not hold. At a false discovery rate of 0.05, a later analysis linked roughly 17,000 TCR beta sequences to specific HLA alleles. In both the original and validation cohorts, the classifier was reported to diagnose cytomegalovirus status with high specificity and sensitivity. A cluster of highly shared sequence variants was judged likely to be a technical artifact of the sequencing pipeline. When HLA alleles, especially DR and DQ, strongly co-occurred, TCR associations were difficult to assign to individual alleles. In the study, around 150 TCR beta chains were listed as associated with cytomegalovirus. In a later genetic analysis, a missense DCLRE1C variant was associated with V-gene and J-gene trimming of TCR beta chains, and the association was replicated in an independent cohort.

The cohort was made up of around 720 healthy bone marrow donors. Cohort members were all nominally healthy when sampled, although unrecorded immune exposures were likely present. The donor tested CMV seropositive and was one of the 289 seropositive cohort members. Every donor gave a peripheral blood sample, and the peripheral blood mononuclear cells from that sample were used for TCR beta sequencing. The Qiagen DNeasy Blood Extraction Kit was used to extract genomic DNA from the blood cell samples. Turning to this clone: The specificity of this receptor is unknown. No base quality values were provided; no much bigger clone lies one nucleotide off.

In the germline V gene (reference sequence), CDR1 corresponds to LNHDA and CDR2 to SQIVND. There are 12 amino acids in the CDR3, from cysteine to phenylalanine inclusive. Solely the CDR3 DNA is kept, with 36 bases framed from the first base. V is shortened by 6 bases, J by 6 bases, and the region joining them spans 8 bases. Receptor amplification or capture employed the immunoSEQ multiplex PCR assay. A mixture of 60 forward primers for TCR Vbeta segments and 13 reverse primers for TCR Jbeta segments was used in the multiplex PCR. The CDR3 region of rearranged TCR beta genes was amplified from genomic DNA with a multiplex PCR assay. Amplified TCR beta libraries were sequenced as 87-base-pair reads on the Illumina HiSeq System. The original pipeline was this. Across the 500 to 750 repertoires, a later analysis counted approximately 83 million unique TCR beta chains, roughly 11 million of which were shared by at least two donors. Raw reads were error-corrected and collapsed into unique sequences with a nearest-neighbor algorithm that merged closely related sequences to remove PCR and sequencing errors. CDR3 sequences were aligned to IMGT reference sequences to assign V, D and J gene segments. Each retained sequence needed at least a six-nucleotide match to both a V gene segment and a J gene segment. Rearrangements were classified as productive when the CDR3 lacked stop codons and remained in frame with V and J, and all other rearrangements were classified as non-productive. CDR3 was defined by IMGT convention, running from the second conserved V-encoded cysteine to the conserved J-encoded phenylalanine. In an earlier analysis of roughly 610 of the donors, sequences lacking an unambiguous match to a single V gene segment were excluded. An earlier analysis of several hundred of the donors called V segments functional above 56.7% productive rearrangements and segregating when the between-donor standard deviation exceeded 5%. To diagnose cytomegalovirus status from the catalog of TCR beta chain sequences, a statistical classification framework was built. A later analysis assigned V and J genes by comparing TCR nucleotide sequences with IMGT/GENE-DB human TR gene sequences. Using the TCRdist pipeline, a later analysis assigned CDR3 sequences along with most-parsimonious VDJ recombination scenarios. In a later analysis, each TCR beta chain was defined by its CDR3 amino acid sequence together with its V-gene family, and reads lacking a unique V-gene family were excluded. In a later analysis, around 600 highly shared, low-generation-probability nucleotide sequences were removed to address suspected cross-contamination and a sequencing artifact. In a later analysis, a clonal expansion index was calculated for each public chain from normalized within-repertoire ranks of inferred template counts. In a later analysis, generation probabilities were computed with a VDJ recombination model fitted to out-of-frame rearrangements, and the resulting probabilities were checked against IGoR. A later analysis scored TCR-TCR, TCR-HLA and TCR-CMV co-occurrence with hypergeometric tests, applying a repertoire-size bias correction to TCR pairs. To estimate false discovery rates, a later analysis permuted the HLA or CMV assignments 20 times. In a later analysis, co-occurring TCRs were grouped with DBSCAN, and TCRdist sequence similarity was added when clustering was performed within HLA-allele-positive subsets. Co-occurrence clustering excluded repertoires with fewer than 30,000 or more than 120,000 public chains, plus five with anomalous nucleotide sharing. TCRdb limited this immuneACCESS table to in-frame rearrangements with V and J called. A share of clones is missing; checked studies link under half to unresolved V genes, and the rest is unexplained. V and J calls plus clone size are reproduced from that table; the DNA served to infer D and trimming. This sample comprises under 200,000 clones, roughly 13% of them detected only once. Of the sample, approximately 8.3% is held by the ten largest clones.

The chain is made from TRBV19 and TRBJ2-2, with the D gene not confidently named. The clonotype originates from a man aged 50-60 years in good health and CMV-seropositive. The specimen sequenced was PBMCs. Read as DNA, the sequence is TGTGCCAGTAGCCCACTTCCCGGGGAGCTGTTTTTT. This yields the protein CASSPLPGELFF.